The sequence of this TCR beta chain was determined in a study of tissue T cells after allogeneic stem cell transplantation. General study findings and limits: Anatomically similar tissues had similar TCR repertoires within each patient. Blood and spleen captured only part of the tissue TCR repertoire. Motif-based clustering found tissue-specific repertoire signatures shared across patients, though few clones were shared.

TCRdb's copy holds only in-frame clones and misses some; the assay was immunoSEQ multiplex PCR. Of about 10,000 clones listed, 40% to 50% are singletons. Notes on this clone: Its antigen is still unknown. Gene names refer to mouse genes. The read stops 1 residue short of the end of the CDR3; the missing end is completed from the germline J gene.

The CDR3 spans 16 residues. Per germline, CDR1 KGHPV and CDR2 FQNQEV (reference sequence). V dropped 2 bases and J dropped 0 bases, with 11 bases sitting between them. The time point denotes: mouse harvest day 7 after allogeneic transplant. Mouse grafts combined 10^7 T-cell-depleted bone marrow cells with 10^6 splenic CD5+ T cells. B6 (H2b) cells into BALB/c (H2d) mice; tissues taken at day 7 or 14. The chain uses TRBV26 and TRBJ1-3; weak D call: TRBD1 (5 bases). The source is a female BALB/c mouse given C57BL/6 T cells with graft-versus-host disease after an allogeneic hematopoietic cell transplant. Sequencing was done on a sample of skin. CDR3 bases read: TGTGCCAGCAGTCTGCCGGGACCCAATTCTGGAAATACGCTCTAT. Amino acid sequence: CASSLPGPNSGNTLY. The whole CDR3 protein is CASSLPGPNSGNTLYF.